A single sample gave rise to the 21 T cell receptor beta chains below, sequenced in a study of human T cells and chemical hapten exposure. Sample time point: patch test 1, 2 weeks after DPC sensitization. The treatment: therapeutic diphenylcyclopropenone sensitization with weekly scalp DPC. TCRdb processed the RACE reads anew with MiXCR; each CDR3 protein has one entry. The sample has some 340,000 distinct CDR3 sequences, 5.5% to 8% seen once. Sequenced material: whole blood, taken in connection with sensitization to the hapten diphenylcyclopropenone (DPC). These receptors were obtained from a woman between 18 and 29 years old with alopecia areata. Some clones in this sample may be carry-over from other donors' samples.

The table lists this clonotype with a few counts. The rearrangement joins TRBV5-6 to TRBJ1-2; no reliable D call. V was shortened by 3 bases and J by 5 bases, with 11 bases between the two germline ends. CDR3 length: 13 residues. Germline CDR1 reads SGHDT; CDR2 reads YYEEEE. DNA of the CDR3: TGTGCCAGCAGCTCAGTGCAACGTTATGGCTACACCTTC. This codes for CASSSVQRYGYTF.

This clonotype was seen repeatedly, ten times or more. The V and J genes are TRBV18 and TRBJ2-1, with TRBD1 matching over 9 bases. Germline V gene data show CDR1 as KGHSH and CDR2 as LQKENI. The trim removed 0 bases at V and 2 bases at J, leaving 2 bases unmatched. The CDR3 is 16 residues long. The CDR3, as DNA: TGTGCCAGCTCACCACCGGGACAGGGTCCCTACAATGAGCAGTTCTTC. It codes for CASSPPGQGPYNEQFF.

In this sample, this clonotype turned up a few times. The chain employs TRBV6-1 and TRBJ2-7; tentatively, D is TRBD1 or TRBD2 (5 bases each). Deletions cut 3 bases from V and 4 bases from J, with 10 bases between. The CDR3 is made up of 13 amino acids. Germline assignment: CDR1 MNHNS and CDR2 SASEGT. The chain's CDR3 is CASSDLGPYEQYF. CDR3 nucleotide sequence: TGTGCCAGCAGTGATCTGGGACCTTACGAGCAGTACTTC.

This clonotype was detected many times. This sequence joins TRBV29-1 and TRBJ1-2; D is perhaps TRBD1 (5 bases). The CDR3 runs to 14 residues. V lost 4 bases, J lost 7 bases, and 19 bases lay in between. Germline lookup yields CDR1 SQVTM and CDR2 ANQGSEA. CDR3 sequence (DNA): TGCAGCGTTGCTGACAGTCCTCCGGGCCGTGGCTACACCTTC. This codes for CSVADSPPGRGYTF.

This chain connects TRBV7-9 to TRBJ1-4; TRBD1 is a possible D gene (5 bases). Germline CDR1 is SEHNR and CDR2 is FQNEAQ (reference sequence). With 1 base removed from V and 5 bases from J, the gap between germline ends came to 14 bases. The CDR3 totals 16 residues. The chain's CDR3 is CASSLEGGAINEKLFF. The CDR3 nucleotides are TGTGCCAGCAGCTTAGAAGGCGGGGCGATCAATGAAAAACTGTTTTTT.

Here the CDR3 DNA reads TGTGCCAGCAGCCAGACCCGTGACCTCGAGCAGTACTTC. It is translated as CASSQTRDLEQYF. The chain recombines TRBV2 with TRBJ2-7; D not certain. Trimming took 6 bases from V and 6 from J, leaving 15 bases between them. The germline CDR1 and CDR2 sequences are SNHLY and FYNNEI. This CDR3 has 13 residues.

This clonotype was counted ten times or more. For the CDR3, the DNA is TGTGCCAGCAGTTACTCGTGGCGGCAGGGACTGATCAATTCACCCCTCCACTTT. It encodes CASSYSWRQGLINSPLHF. The V gene is TRBV6-5, the J gene TRBJ1-6, with D possibly TRBD1 on 5 matching bases. The V gene's germline CDR1 is MNHEY and CDR2 SVGAGI. The V and J ends lost 0 bases and 7 bases respectively, with 19 bases between them. The CDR3 is 18 residues long.

The V call is TRBV9, the J call TRBJ2-5, with 8 bases matching TRBD2. Losses at the gene ends were 3 bases for V and 4 bases for J; bases not matched to a gene: 8. Germline lookup yields CDR1 SGDLS and CDR2 YYNGEE. The CDR3 consists of 15 residues. In DNA, the CDR3 is TGTGCCAGCAGCGCCGAGGGGCGGGGGGCAGAGACCCAGTACTTC. This codes for CASSAEGRGAETQYF. The full variable domain, its missing parts supplied by reference TRBV9 and TRBJ2-5, is DSGVTQTPKHLITATGQRVTLRCSPRSGDLSVYWYQQSLDQGLQFLIQYYNGEERAKGNILERFSAQQFPDLHSELNLSSLELGDSALYFCASSAEGRGAETQYFGPGTRLLVL.

This clonotype has at least ten counts. The rearrangement links TRBV29-1 to TRBJ1-2; 8 nucleotides agree with TRBD1. Per germline, CDR1 SQVTM and CDR2 ANQGSEA. Unmatched junction bases numbered 8, after V lost 0 bases and J lost 8 bases. The CDR3 length is 14 residues. The DNA for the CDR3 is TGCAGCGTTGAAGATCGGGGACAGGCTTGGGGCTACACCTTC. Translating gives CSVEDRGQAWGYTF.

The genes are TRBV12-3 or TRBV12-4 and TRBJ2-2; 10 nucleotides align to TRBD2. The CDR3 is 16 residues long. Trimming removed 5 bases from V and 1 base from J; junction bases left unmatched: 4. This chain's CDR3 is CASSPRLAGNTGELFF. The DNA of the CDR3 is TGTGCCAGCAGTCCACGACTAGCGGGGAACACCGGGGAGCTGTTTTTT.

The chain joins TRBV5-4 to TRBJ1-2, with D perhaps TRBD1 (6 bases). The CDR3 extends over 15 amino acids. The V gene lost 4 bases and the J gene lost 4 bases, with 17 bases spanning the gap. Germline CDR1 reads SGHNT; CDR2 reads YYREEE (reference sequence). The CDR3 DNA reads as TGTGCCAGCAGCCCTGACCTCAGGGGTCCCTATGGCTACACCTTC. Amino acid sequence: CASSPDLRGPYGYTF.

This clonotype came up many times. The V call is TRBV7-8, the J call TRBJ2-3; 8 nucleotides line up with TRBD1. Trimming removed 2 bases from V and 1 base from J; junction bases left unmatched: 5. This CDR3 is 16 amino acids long. Germline V CDR1 and CDR2: SGHVS, FQNEAQ. The CDR3 is CASSLQTGVGTDTQYF. CDR3 sequence (DNA): TGTGCCAGCAGCTTACAGACAGGGGTAGGCACAGATACGCAGTATTTT.

This clonotype was recorded many times. The rearrangement links TRBV4-3 to TRBJ1-3, with unresolved D. There are 15 residues in the CDR3. Germline CDR1 LGHNA, CDR2 YSLEER. Trimming took off 1 base at V and 0 bases at J, with 7 bases between the two ends. DNA of the CDR3: TGCGCCAGCAGCCAAGTAGCTGACTCTGGAAACACCATATATTTT. This translates into CASSQVADSGNTIYF.

This clonotype was picked up many times. The CDR3 protein is CASREMAGLLDTQYF. Here the CDR3 DNA reads TGTGCCAGCAGGGAGATGGCGGGGCTTTTGGATACGCAGTATTTT. This rearrangement joins TRBV28 to TRBJ2-3; TRBD2 might be the D (6 bases). Trimming removed 6 bases at V and 6 bases at J, with 19 bases between. From germline, CDR1 is MDHEN and CDR2 SYDVKM. The CDR3 covers 15 residues.

There are a few counts of this clonotype. V and J are TRBV4-1 and TRBJ2-2; perhaps TRBD2 as D (6 bases). V was cut by 4 bases and J by 3 bases, with 18 bases left in between. This CDR3 region has 17 residues. The V gene's germline CDR1 is MGHRA and CDR2 YSYEKL. In nucleotides, the CDR3 is TGCGCCAGCAGCCGCCGAAGGACTACCTACTACACCGGGGAGCTGTTTTTT. It yields the protein CASSRRRTTYYTGELFF.

This rearrangement joins TRBV7-3 to TRBJ2-2; TRBD2 aligns across 11 bases. This CDR3 spans 20 amino acids. The germline V gene has CDR1 SGHTA and CDR2 FQGTGA. The ends lost 5 bases at V and 3 bases at J; junction bases unmatched: 17. In nucleotides, the CDR3 is TGTGCCAGCAGCCACCCCCTAACTAGCGGGGGCCCTCGCGACACCGGGGAGCTGTTTTTT. This encodes CASSHPLTSGGPRDTGELFF.

Many counts were recorded for this clonotype. The genes are TRBV12-3 or TRBV12-4 and TRBJ2-6; 9 bases map to TRBD1. The CDR3 extends over 17 amino acids. The junction had 9 bases not matched to a gene; V was cut back by 7 bases and J by 2 bases. Here the CDR3 DNA reads TGTGCCAGCACTCGACAGGGGGTTCGCGCTGGGGCCAACGTCCTGACTTTC. The encoded protein is CASTRQGVRAGANVLTF.

This chain joins TRBV7-3 and TRBJ1-2; tentatively, D is TRBD1 (5 bases). The CDR3 is 13 residues long. V was clipped by 0 bases and J by 8 bases, with 10 bases between them. Germline V gene sequence: CDR1 SGHTA, CDR2 FQGTGA. CDR3 sequence: CASSLTGGGGYTF. CDR3 DNA sequence: TGTGCCAGCAGCTTAACCGGGGGAGGAGGCTACACCTTC.

The J gene is TRBJ2-1, the V gene TRBV6-1, with a possible D match to TRBD1 (7 bases). Germline CDR1 and CDR2: MNHNS and SASEGT. The CDR3 has 15 amino acids. Trimming took 6 bases from V and 6 from J, leaving 18 bases between them. CDR3: CASSLTGVGGNEQFF. The CDR3 DNA reads TGTGCCAGCAGCCTCACAGGGGTGGGGGGCAATGAGCAGTTCTTC.

This clonotype was counted a few times. This sequence joins TRBV20-1 and TRBJ2-7, with 8 bases lining up with TRBD2. The CDR3 is 12 amino acids. The germline V gene has CDR1 DFQATT and CDR2 SNEGSKA (reference sequence). V was pared by 3 bases and J by 7 bases, with 5 bases of the junction left unmatched. DNA for the CDR3: TGCAGTGCTAGTCTTCGGGGGGGAGAGCAGTACTTC. Amino acids: CSASLRGGEQYF.

This clonotype was seen repeatedly, ten times or more. This chain links TRBV20-1 with TRBJ2-6; 8 bases map to TRBD1. Germline V lookup: CDR1 DFQATT, CDR2 SNEGSKA (reference sequence). The CDR3 has 14 residues. V lost 6 bases, J lost 2 bases, and 3 bases stayed unmatched. DNA for the CDR3: TGCAGTGCCGTGGACAGGGCTGGGGCCAACGTCCTGACTTTC. The encoded protein is CSAVDRAGANVLTF.